A single sample is the source of the 16 T cell receptor beta chains below, sequenced in a study of blood T cell repertoires in COVID-19. The table came from immunoSEQ multiplex PCR; TCRdb's copy has only in-frame clones and leaves some out. The data contain fewer than 200,000 clones, under 90% of them singletons. What was sequenced was peripheral blood. These receptors all stem from a man in his sixties with acute or convalescent COVID-19.

In this sample, this clone turned up once. The rearrangement links TRBV20-1 to TRBJ2-3, with D possibly TRBD2 on 6 matching bases. V lost 6 bases, J lost 4 bases, and 8 bases lay in between. This CDR3 region has 11 residues. CDR1 and CDR2 (germline): DFQATT, SNEGSKA (reference sequence). The CDR3 region is CSARRADTQYF. In nucleotides, the CDR3 is TGCAGTGCCCGGAGGGCAGATACGCAGTATTTT.

The chain uses TRBV5-8 and TRBJ1-5; TRBD1 aligns across 9 bases. This CDR3 is built from 14 residues. The J segment lost 9 bases and the V segment lost 6 bases, leaving 10 bases of the junction unmatched. The germline V gene has CDR1 SGHTS and CDR2 YDEGEE. The CDR3 spells CASNLGQGFRPQHF. Written as DNA, the CDR3 is TGTGCCAGCAATCTGGGACAGGGCTTTAGGCCCCAGCATTTT.

Concerning this clone: Mismatch with germline at one junction end may stem from a read error. The CDR3: CASSIAGVYEQYF. The DNA of the CDR3 is TGCGCCTCATCGATAGCGGGAGTCTACGAGCAGTACTTC. This rearrangement joins TRBV27 to TRBJ2-7, with 9 bases that match TRBD2. CDR3 length equals 13 residues. Germline loops: CDR1 MNHEY, CDR2 SMNVEV (reference sequence).

The chain couples TRBV7-9 to TRBJ2-3; D gene ambiguous. Germline values: CDR1 SEHNR, CDR2 FQNEAQ (reference sequence). The V end lost 5 bases, the J end lost 2 bases, and 14 bases lay between the germline ends. The CDR3 length is 15 residues. CDR3 region: CASSPMVGFTDTQYF. For the CDR3, the DNA is TGTGCCAGCAGCCCTATGGTCGGGTTCACAGATACGCAGTATTTT.

Ten or more counts support this clone. This chain joins TRBV6-5 and TRBJ2-7; TRBD1 is a possible D gene (6 bases). Germline assignment: CDR1 MNHEY and CDR2 SVGAGI. The V end was cut by 4 bases, the J end by 2 bases, with 12 bases between. This CDR3 comprises 14 residues. The CDR3 is CASSFTGSTYEQYF. CDR3 in DNA: TGTGCCAGCAGTTTCACAGGGAGTACCTACGAGCAGTACTTC.

The chain links TRBV5-1 to TRBJ2-2; 11 bases are a match to TRBD2. V shed 4 bases, J shed 4 bases, and the junction held 12 bases outside the gene matches. The V gene's germline CDR1 is SGHRS and CDR2 YFSETQ. The CDR3 is 18 residues long. This chain's CDR3 is CASSSYLAGGRSTGELFF. Here the CDR3 DNA reads TGCGCCAGCAGCAGCTACCTAGCGGGAGGCAGGAGCACCGGGGAGCTGTTTTTT.

This chain links TRBV11-2 with TRBJ1-6, with D perhaps TRBD1 (6 bases). V lost 0 bases and J 15 bases, leaving 9 bases between the germline ends. The CDR3 length is 12 residues. Looked up from germline, CDR1 is SGHAT and CDR2 is FQNNGV. CDR3 nucleotide sequence: TGTGCCAGCAGCTTAGATCAGGGGTTCCTCCACTTT. It yields the protein CASSLDQGFLHF.

The chain links TRBV29-1 to TRBJ1-2; D may be TRBD1 (6 bases). Germline V gene sequence: CDR1 SQVTM, CDR2 ANQGSEA. Trimming cost V 5 bases and J 0 bases, with 22 bases left between them. The CDR3 extends over 17 amino acids. CDR3 region: CSVKRGLGAIPNYGYTF. The CDR3 nucleotides are TGCAGCGTTAAAAGGGGATTGGGGGCTATTCCTAACTATGGCTACACCTTC.

This chain joins TRBV4-1 and TRBJ2-1; D may be TRBD2 (5 bases). The CDR3 sequence is 21 residues long. Trimming left V 1 base short and J 0 bases short, with 25 bases between. Germline-derived CDR1 and CDR2 are MGHRA and YSYEKL. DNA of the CDR3: TGCGCCAGCAGCCAAGTCTTAAGCGGTTTTACCCTGACCAACTCCTACAATGAGCAGTTCTTC. This sequence encodes CASSQVLSGFTLTNSYNEQFF.

The genes are TRBV19 and TRBJ2-2; a possible D gene is TRBD1 (6 bases). V was cut by 6 bases and J by 1 base, with 9 bases left in between. Germline V gene lookup returns CDR1 LNHDA and CDR2 SQIVND (reference sequence). The CDR3 has 14 residues. The CDR3: CASRGALNTGELFF. The DNA for the CDR3 is TGTGCCAGTAGGGGGGCCCTGAACACCGGGGAGCTGTTTTTT.

The chain is built from TRBV15 and TRBJ2-7, with a possible D match to TRBD1 (5 bases). Trimming stripped 5 bases from V and 0 bases from J, with 11 bases between. This CDR3 spans 14 amino acids. Germline assignment: CDR1 LNHNV and CDR2 YYDKDF (reference sequence). CDR3 coding DNA: TGTGCCACCAGCTGGGGCAGGGCCTCCTACGAGCAGTACTTC. This codes for CATSWGRASYEQYF.

The chain employs TRBV10-2 and TRBJ1-2; possible D gene TRBD1, 6 bases. The CDR3 runs 13 residues. Germline V gene lookup returns CDR1 WSHSY and CDR2 SAAADI. Deletions cut 3 bases from V and 3 bases from J, with 8 bases between. CDR3 region: CASSEQGDYGYTF. CDR3 nucleotide sequence: TGCGCCAGCAGTGAACAGGGAGACTATGGCTACACCTTC.

In its sample, this clone was seen a few times. The genes are TRBV6-6 and TRBJ1-6; D is possibly TRBD1 (6 bases). Deletions cut 4 bases from V and 9 bases from J, with 13 bases between. The CDR3 length is 14 residues. Germline V gene sequence: CDR1 MNHNY, CDR2 SVGAGI (reference sequence). This chain's CDR3 is CASSSGGGGSPLHF. The CDR3 DNA follows: TGTGCCAGCAGTTCCGGGGGCGGGGGTTCACCCCTCCACTTT.

The rearrangement joins TRBV5-1 to TRBJ2-6; TRBD1 is a possible D gene (5 bases). Germline CDR1 reads SGHRS; CDR2 reads YFSETQ. The CDR3 spans 17 residues. Trimming left V 6 bases short and J 0 bases short, with 16 bases between. The CDR3 DNA is TGCGCCAGCAATCAGGGATCTGTTTCCTCTGGGGCCAACGTCCTGACTTTC. Its protein is CASNQGSVSSGANVLTF.

This chain joins TRBV5-1 and TRBJ2-1; 8 nucleotides align to TRBD2. V gave up 1 base and J gave up 4 bases; unmatched junction bases: 4. This CDR3 spans 15 amino acids. Germline CDR1 reads SGHRS; CDR2 reads YFSETQ. The CDR3 is CASSLLPGGYNEQFF. The CDR3 bases are TGCGCCAGCAGCTTGCTCCCGGGGGGGTACAATGAGCAGTTCTTC.

CDR3 residues: CASGLLAGGYNSPLHF. CDR3 DNA: TGTGCTAGTGGTTTGCTGGCAGGGGGCTATAATTCACCCCTCCACTTT. The V call is TRBV12-5, the J call TRBJ1-6, with 7 bases aligning to TRBD1. CDR1 and CDR2 (germline): LGHNT, FRNRAP. CDR3 size: 16 residues. Germline trimming cut 2 bases from V and 3 bases from J; bases unmatched to any gene: 4.